These 27 T cell receptor beta chains share one sample of origin, sequenced in a study of blood T cell repertoires in COVID-19. TCRdb's table, derived via immunoSEQ multiplex PCR, lists solely in-frame clones and lacks some. The data contain 55,000 to 80,000 clones, under 80% of them singletons. Material for sequencing was peripheral blood. These receptors all stem from a human donor in a cohort sampled during active COVID-19.

This clone was seen only a few times. The chain is built from TRBV6-5 and TRBJ1-2, with 8 nucleotides matching TRBD1. This CDR3 has 15 residues. Trimming cost V 6 bases and J 0 bases; bases outside gene matches: 6. The germline gives CDR1 MNHEY, CDR2 SVGAGI. The chain's CDR3 is CASRPQGGTNYGYTF. CDR3 nucleotides: TGTGCCAGCAGGCCACAGGGGGGAACTAACTATGGCTACACCTTC.

The CDR3 bases are TGCGCCAGTCGACAGGGGTTCGAGCAGTACTTC. Amino acid sequence: CASRQGFEQYF. The J gene is TRBJ2-7, the V gene TRBV5-1, with TRBD1 identical over 8 bases. CDR3 length: 11 amino acids. Trimming cost V 8 bases and J 6 bases; bases outside gene matches: 4. The V gene's germline CDR1 is SGHRS and CDR2 YFSETQ. The entire variable domain, with the rest obtained from reference TRBV5-1 and TRBJ2-7, is as follows: KAGVTQTPRYLIKTRGQQVTLSCSPISGHRSVSWYQQTPGQGLQFLFEYFSETQRNKGNFPGRFSGRQFSNSRSEMNVSTLELGDSALYLCASRQGFEQYFGPGTRLTVT.

The CDR3 here is CASSQLPGTGGADTQYF. CDR3 nucleotide sequence: TGTGCCAGCAGCCAGCTCCCCGGGACAGGGGGCGCAGATACGCAGTATTTT. The chain uses TRBV4-2 and TRBJ2-3; 12 positions agree with TRBD1. The CDR3 sequence is 17 residues long. The V segment lost 3 bases and the J segment 4 bases; nucleotides outside the gene matches: 8. CDR1 LGHNA and CDR2 YNFKEQ come from the germline V gene.

V gene TRBV2 combines with J gene TRBJ1-1; 7 bases match TRBD1. Germline V lookup: CDR1 SNHLY, CDR2 FYNNEI. The V and J ends lost 8 bases and 4 bases, in that order; junction bases with no gene match: 10. CDR3 length: 14 amino acids. The CDR3: CASVFGGGVTEAFF. DNA for the CDR3: TGTGCCAGCGTTTTTGGAGGGGGCGTCACTGAAGCTTTCTTT. Full variable domain (remainder filled in from reference TRBV2 and TRBJ1-1): EPEVTQTPSHQVTQMGQEVILRCVPISNHLYFYWYRQILGQKVEFLVSFYNNEISEKSEIFDDQFSVERPDGSNFTLKIRSTKLEDSAMYFCASVFGGGVTEAFFGQGTRLTVV.

This rearrangement joins TRBV5-4 to TRBJ1-2; 10 bases are a match to TRBD1. Unmatched junction bases numbered 9, after V lost 5 bases and J lost 8 bases. CDR1 and CDR2 (germline): SGHNT, YYREEE (reference sequence). The CDR3 contains 14 residues. CDR3 DNA: TGTGCCAGCAGTCCCGGGACAGGGGAGCCGGGCTACACCTTC. Translation: CASSPGTGEPGYTF.

The chain employs TRBV27 and TRBJ1-2; D unresolved. This CDR3 contains 15 residues. Trimming removed 5 bases at V and 4 bases at J, with 17 bases between. Germline loops: CDR1 MNHEY, CDR2 SMNVEV (reference sequence). CDR3 sequence: CASSPQREEGYGYTF. For the CDR3, the DNA is TGTGCCAGCAGTCCCCAAAGGGAGGAGGGCTATGGCTACACCTTC.

This clone was seen more than once but under ten times. The V call is TRBV30, the J call TRBJ1-1; D is ambiguous. V lost 4 bases and J lost 4, with 16 bases in between. This CDR3 contains 14 residues. Looked up from germline, CDR1 is GTSNPN and CDR2 is SVGIG (reference sequence). The CDR3: CAWIVPGLFTEAFF. The CDR3 coding sequence is TGTGCCTGGATCGTCCCGGGGTTATTCACTGAAGCTTTCTTT.

This chain links TRBV2 with TRBJ2-3, with TRBD2 matching over 10 bases. J lost 0 bases, V lost 7 bases, and 1 base had no gene match. The CDR3 consists of 14 residues. Per the germline V gene, CDR1 is SNHLY and CDR2 is FYNNEI. DNA for the CDR3: TGTGCCAGCAAACTAGCGGGGAGCACAGATACGCAGTATTTT. It yields the protein CASKLAGSTDTQYF.

The gene calls are TRBV11-2 and TRBJ2-5; 13 bases agree with TRBD2. Losses at the gene ends were 5 bases for V and 2 bases for J; bases not matched to a gene: 5. This CDR3 contains 16 residues. Germline V lookup: CDR1 SGHAT, CDR2 FQNNGV. CDR3 sequence: CASSPGTSGAQETQYF. CDR3 nucleotide sequence: TGTGCCAGCAGCCCCGGGACTAGCGGGGCTCAAGAGACCCAGTACTTC.

To note about this clone: The sample holds other DNA sequences that translate to the same CDR3. As DNA, the CDR3 is TGTGCCAGTAGGGAACTAGCGGGGGTCACCGGGGAGCTGTTTTTT. As protein: CASRELAGVTGELFF. The chain employs TRBV19 and TRBJ2-2; 11 nucleotides agree with TRBD2. V gave up 6 bases and J gave up 4 bases; unmatched junction bases: 4. CDR3 length: 15 residues. Germline CDR1 is LNHDA and CDR2 is SQIVND (reference sequence).

This sequence joins TRBV19 and TRBJ2-5; 10 bases match TRBD1. Trimming at V came to 3 bases and at J to 2 bases, leaving 9 bases not matched to a gene. Germline V lookup: CDR1 LNHDA, CDR2 SQIVND (reference sequence). CDR3 length: 17 residues. Here the CDR3 DNA reads TGTGCCAGTAGTATTCGAGGGACAGGGGTCGCACAAGAGACCCAGTACTTC. Residues: CASSIRGTGVAQETQYF.

The CDR3 bases are TGCAGCGTAAAGACAGGGGGCGATAATTCACCCCTCCACTTT. As protein: CSVKTGGDNSPLHF. The rearrangement links TRBV29-1 to TRBJ1-6, with TRBD1 identical over 10 bases. Germline V CDR1 and CDR2: SQVTM, ANQGSEA. V dropped 6 bases and J dropped 5; count of bases not matched to a gene: 4. The CDR3 covers 14 residues.

The chain couples TRBV13 to TRBJ2-2; D may be TRBD2 (5 bases). Germline V lookup: CDR1 PRHDT, CDR2 FYEKMQ (reference sequence). The CDR3 covers 15 residues. The V and J ends lost 5 bases and 5 bases respectively, with 15 bases between them. CDR3 loop: CASSQLGPRTGELFF. The CDR3 DNA is TGTGCCAGCAGCCAACTAGGTCCGCGGACCGGGGAGCTGTTTTTT.

The chain employs TRBV2 and TRBJ1-1; D not certain. V was trimmed by 7 bases and J by 1 base, leaving 10 bases between them. This CDR3 has 13 amino acids. Germline V gene data show CDR1 as SNHLY and CDR2 as FYNNEI. In nucleotides, the CDR3 is TGTGCCAGCACGAGGCTTAAGAACACTGAAGCTTTCTTT. Translating gives CASTRLKNTEAFF.

CDR3 amino acids: CASSLGAPTDTQYF. CDR3 nucleotide sequence: TGTGCCAGCAGTCTAGGGGCCCCCACGGATACGCAGTATTTT. This chain joins TRBV2 and TRBJ2-3, with a tentative D call TRBD1 (5 bases). Trimming cost V 5 bases and J 6 bases, with 15 bases left between them. Looked up from germline, CDR1 is SNHLY and CDR2 is FYNNEI. CDR3 length equals 14 residues. The whole variable domain, remainder taken from reference TRBV2 and TRBJ2-3, is EPEVTQTPSHQVTQMGQEVILRCVPISNHLYFYWYRQILGQKVEFLVSFYNNEISEKSEIFDDQFSVERPDGSNFTLKIRSTKLEDSAMYFCASSLGAPTDTQYFGPGTRLTVL.

The chain is built from TRBV2 and TRBJ1-6; TRBD1 agrees at 7 bases. This CDR3 comprises 17 residues. With 2 bases clipped from V and 5 bases from J, the junction kept 9 bases outside the gene matches. Per germline, CDR1 SNHLY and CDR2 FYNNEI. CDR3 in amino acids: CASSEFGGGTNNSPLHF. The CDR3 bases are TGTGCCAGCAGTGAATTTGGAGGGGGCACCAATAATTCACCCCTCCACTTT.

This sequence joins TRBV6-5 and TRBJ2-1; D perhaps matches TRBD2 (5 bases). The CDR3 covers 13 residues. With 5 bases removed from V and 2 bases from J, the gap between germline ends came to 7 bases. From germline, CDR1 is MNHEY and CDR2 SVGAGI. The CDR3 sequence: CASSLGTYNEQFF. CDR3 DNA sequence: TGTGCCAGCAGTCTCGGGACCTACAATGAGCAGTTCTTC.

The V and J genes are TRBV24-1 and TRBJ2-7, with 10 bases lining up with TRBD2. This CDR3 region has 14 residues. V gave up 9 bases and J gave up 1 base; unmatched junction bases: 5. Germline V lookup: CDR1 KGHDR, CDR2 SFDVKD. CDR3 nucleotides: TGTGCCACCCAACGTAGCGGGGGGTCCTACGAGCAGTACTTC. Protein: CATQRSGGSYEQYF.

The chain employs TRBV20-1 and TRBJ2-3; the match to TRBD2 covers 10 bases. Trimming removed 3 bases from V and 0 bases from J; junction bases left unmatched: 9. Germline CDR1 DFQATT, CDR2 SNEGSKA (reference sequence). The length of the CDR3 is 17 residues. This chain's CDR3 is CSASSGGNTNSTDTQYF. The CDR3 DNA follows: TGCAGTGCTAGTAGCGGGGGGAATACTAATAGCACAGATACGCAGTATTTT.

V is TRBV27 and J is TRBJ2-1; 7 bases map to TRBD2. Unmatched junction bases numbered 6, after V lost 0 bases and J lost 4 bases. Germline V gene sequence: CDR1 MNHEY, CDR2 SMNVEV (reference sequence). This CDR3 comprises 16 residues. DNA for the CDR3: TGTGCCAGCAGTTTATCCTGGGGGGGACGGTACAATGAGCAGTTCTTC. Amino acids: CASSLSWGGRYNEQFF.

This chain uses TRBV6-5 with TRBJ1-2; D not certain. V was shortened by 6 bases and J by 8 bases, with 19 bases between the two germline ends. Germline CDR1 MNHEY, CDR2 SVGAGI. This CDR3 contains 14 residues. The CDR3 bases are TGTGCCAGCAGCCTTTACCGACAAACCGAAGGCTACACCTTC. This codes for CASSLYRQTEGYTF.

The genes are TRBV28 and TRBJ2-1; 9 bases match TRBD1. The CDR3 covers 14 residues. Losses at the gene ends were 8 bases for V and 4 bases for J; bases not matched to a gene: 6. Germline V lookup: CDR1 MDHEN, CDR2 SYDVKM. CDR3 loop: CASSTDRGYNEQFF. DNA for the CDR3: TGTGCCAGCTCTACCGACAGGGGGTACAATGAGCAGTTCTTC.

The chain combines TRBV20-1 with TRBJ1-1, with D unresolved. This CDR3 has 11 residues. Per germline, CDR1 DFQATT and CDR2 SNEGSKA (reference sequence). V lost 3 bases and J 4 bases, leaving 6 bases between the germline ends. DNA of the CDR3: TGCAGTGCTAGCCCCCTCACTGAAGCTTTCTTT. Protein: CSASPLTEAFF.

This rearrangement joins TRBV7-9 to TRBJ2-3; 7 bases are a match to TRBD1. After removal of 5 bases from V and 2 bases from J, the junction contained 10 bases not matched to a gene. The CDR3 spans 16 residues. Germline lookup yields CDR1 SEHNR and CDR2 FQNEAQ (reference sequence). The CDR3 nucleotides read TGTGCCAGCAGCATCCTGGGACAGACCGCCACAGATACGCAGTATTTT. Its protein product is CASSILGQTATDTQYF.

This clone came up many times. The rearrangement joins TRBV7-2 to TRBJ2-1, with 7 bases identical to TRBD2. The J segment lost 0 bases and the V segment lost 3 bases, leaving 5 bases of the junction unmatched. Germline V lookup: CDR1 SGHTA, CDR2 FQGNSA. The CDR3 loop spans 16 amino acids. Here the CDR3 DNA reads TGTGCCAGCAGCTTTGGCTGGACTAGCTCCTACAATGAGCAGTTCTTC. It is translated as CASSFGWTSSYNEQFF. Supplemented by reference TRBV7-2 and TRBJ2-1, the full variable domain reads GAGVSQSPSNKVTEKGKDVELRCDPISGHTALYWYRQSLGQGLEFLIYFQGNSAPDKSGLPSDRFSAERTGGSVSTLTIQRTQQEDSAVYLCASSFGWTSSYNEQFFGPGTRLTVL.

The chain links TRBV19 to TRBJ2-7, with 7 bases matching TRBD2. The CDR3 has 14 residues. The junction had 4 bases not matched to a gene; V was cut back by 3 bases and J by 2 bases. Germline CDR1 reads LNHDA; CDR2 reads SQIVND (reference sequence). The CDR3 DNA is TGTGCCAGTAGTATGGCTAGCGGCCCCTACGAGCAGTACTTC. It translates to CASSMASGPYEQYF. The full variable domain, its missing parts supplied by reference TRBV19 and TRBJ2-7, is DGGITQSPKYLFRKEGQNVTLSCEQNLNHDAMYWYRQDPGQGLRLIYYSQIVNDFQKGDIAEGYSVSREKKESFPLTVTSAQKNPTAFYLCASSMASGPYEQYFGPGTRLTVT.

The genes are TRBV24-1 and TRBJ2-1; D uncertain. CDR3 size: 13 residues. In germline, CDR1 is KGHDR, CDR2 SFDVKD. Trimming shortened V by 3 bases and J by 10 bases, and 12 bases separated the two germline ends. CDR3 amino acids: CATSDPSDLEQFF. CDR3 DNA: TGTGCCACCAGTGATCCCAGCGACTTAGAGCAGTTCTTC.